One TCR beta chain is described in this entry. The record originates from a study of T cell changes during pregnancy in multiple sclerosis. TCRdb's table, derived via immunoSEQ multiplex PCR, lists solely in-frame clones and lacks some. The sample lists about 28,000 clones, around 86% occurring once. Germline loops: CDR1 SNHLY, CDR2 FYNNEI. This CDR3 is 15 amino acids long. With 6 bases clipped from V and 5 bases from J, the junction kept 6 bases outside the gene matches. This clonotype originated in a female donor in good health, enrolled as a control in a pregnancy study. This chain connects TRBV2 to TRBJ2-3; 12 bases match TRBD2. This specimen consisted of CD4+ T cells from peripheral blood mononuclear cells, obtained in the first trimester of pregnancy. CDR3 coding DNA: TGTGCCAGCAGGCCTAGCGGGGGGGTACGAGATACGCAGTATTTT. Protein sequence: CASRPSGGVRDTQYF.